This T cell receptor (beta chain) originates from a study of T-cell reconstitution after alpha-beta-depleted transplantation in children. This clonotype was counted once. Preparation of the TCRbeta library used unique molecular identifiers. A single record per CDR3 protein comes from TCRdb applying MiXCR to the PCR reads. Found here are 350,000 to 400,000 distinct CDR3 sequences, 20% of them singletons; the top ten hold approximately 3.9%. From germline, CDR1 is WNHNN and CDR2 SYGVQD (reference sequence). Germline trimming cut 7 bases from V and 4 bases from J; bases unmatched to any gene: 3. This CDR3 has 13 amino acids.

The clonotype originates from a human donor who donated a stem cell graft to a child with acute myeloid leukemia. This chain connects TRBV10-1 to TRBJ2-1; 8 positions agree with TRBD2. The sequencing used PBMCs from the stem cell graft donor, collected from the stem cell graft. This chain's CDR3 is CASMGLDYNEQFF. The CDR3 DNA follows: TGCGCCAGCATGGGACTAGATTACAATGAGCAGTTCTTC.